These T cell receptor beta chains were read from a single sample in a study of post-analysis software for immune sequencing data. TCRdb independently ran MiXCR on the PCR reads; one entry per CDR3 protein. Among roughly 570,000 distinct CDR3 sequences listed, less than 40% were seen once. The sample was blood. These receptors were taken from a girl aged 2 to 17 with multiple sclerosis. The CDR3 runs from the conserved cysteine through the conserved F or W. The D gene is left open where the match is weak. Clone size is not always given. Where it is, it says once, few, many or a class for expanded clones.

J	D	size	V	CDR3	DNA
TRBJ1-2	TRBD1	once	TRBV20-1	CSANRGPDCTF	TGCAGTGCCAACAGGGGGCCGGACTGCACCTTC
TRBJ1-1	.	few	TRBV7-7	CASSLNQGTEAFF	TGTGCTAGCAGCCTTAACCAGGGAACTGAAGCTTTCTTT
TRBJ1-2	.	.	TRBV20-1	CSASVDGLLYTF	TGCAGTGCATCCGTGGACGGATTACTCTACACCTTC
TRBJ1-2	.	.	TRBV7-2	CASSSAGKVGNYGYTF	TGTGCCAGCAGCTCTGCAGGGAAGGTAGGAAACTATGGCTACACCTTC
TRBJ2-1	TRBD2	.	TRBV12-3/TRBV12-4	CASSIGLVNNEQFF	TGTGCCAGCAGTATCGGACTAGTAAACAATGAGCAGTTCTTC
TRBJ1-1	.	.	TRBV3-1	CASSQEGGRVNTEAFF	TGTGCCAGCAGCCAAGAGGGGGGGAGGGTGAACACTGAAGCTTTCTTT
TRBJ2-1	.	few	TRBV20-1	CSAEDSYNEQFF	TGCAGTGCGGAGGACAGCTACAATGAGCAGTTCTTC
TRBJ2-3	TRBD1	.	TRBV10-3	CAVQGVTDTQYF	TGTGCCGTTCAGGGGGTCACAGATACGCAGTATTTT
TRBJ2-1	TRBD2	few	TRBV20-1	CSVSPVTSGKNNEQFF	TGCAGTGTTAGTCCCGTGACTAGCGGGAAGAACAATGAGCAGTTCTTC
TRBJ2-3	.	once	TRBV12-3/TRBV12-4	CASSPTVRADVEYF	TGTGCCAGCAGTCCCACAGTGAGAGCAGATGTGGAATATTTT
TRBJ2-1	.	.	TRBV6-2/TRBV6-3	CASSYVWAYNEQFF	TGTGCCAGCAGTTACGTATGGGCCTACAATGAGCAGTTCTTC
TRBJ1-6	.	once	TRBV3-1	CASSQEFLNSPLHF	TGTGCCAGCAGCCAAGAGTTTCTTAATTCACCCCTCCACTTT
TRBJ2-3	.	many	TRBV12-3/TRBV12-4	CASSFATDTQYF	TGTGCCAGCAGTTTTGCCACAGATACGCAGTATTTT
TRBJ2-5	.	.	TRBV7-7	CASSLARDPQETQYF	TGTGCTAGCAGCTTAGCCCGGGATCCCCAAGAGACCCAGTACTTC
TRBJ1-4	.	.	TRBV12-3/TRBV12-4	CASSTNDEKRFF	TGTGCCAGCAGCACGAACGATGAAAAACGGTTTTTT
TRBJ1-2	.	.	TRBV20-1	CSAREGVYGYTF	TGCAGTGCTAGAGAGGGAGTCTATGGCTACACCTTC
TRBJ1-2	.	.	TRBV5-1	CAGSLADFTYGYTF	TGCGCCGGCAGCTTGGCAGACTTTACCTATGGCTACACCTTC
TRBJ1-1	.	few	TRBV29-1	CSGGHTLNTEAFF	TGCAGCGGGGGTCACACCCTGAACACTGAAGCTTTCTTT
TRBJ2-3	TRBD2	.	TRBV27	CASSPAGLVPDTQYF	TGTGCCAGCAGTCCGGCCGGACTAGTCCCAGATACGCAGTATTTT
TRBJ1-5	.	.	TRBV12-3/TRBV12-4	CASSKQGGWGNQPQHF	TGTGCCAGCAGTAAACAGGGAGGTTGGGGCAATCAGCCCCAGCATTTT
TRBJ2-3	.	.	TRBV29-1	CSVVGGATDTQYF	TGCAGCGTTGTAGGTGGGGCCACAGATACGCAGTATTTT
TRBJ2-3	TRBD2	.	TRBV5-1	CASSLSTSGYTDTQYF	TGCGCCAGCAGCTTGTCGACTAGCGGGTACACAGATACGCAGTATTTT
TRBJ1-2	.	few	TRBV12-3/TRBV12-4	CASSLNPGLYGYTF	TGTGCCAGCAGTTTAAACCCCGGACTTTATGGCTACACCTTC
TRBJ2-7	TRBD1	.	TRBV7-3	CAGSLQGSHEQYF	TGTGCCGGCAGCCTACAGGGGTCCCACGAGCAGTACTTC
TRBJ2-7	TRBD2	few	TRBV12-3/TRBV12-4	CASSTTAGGYEQYF	TGTGCCAGCAGTACCACAGCGGGGGGCTACGAGCAGTACTTC
TRBJ2-3	.	few	TRBV10-3	CAISGRGAGTDTQYF	TGTGCCATCAGCGGTCGGGGGGCGGGCACAGATACGCAGTATTTT
TRBJ2-5	.	few	TRBV3-1	CASSQDGPGGGETQYF	TGTGCCAGCAGCCAAGACGGGCCAGGGGGAGGAGAGACCCAGTACTTC
TRBJ2-3	.	few	TRBV7-8	CASSLELVYTDTQYF	TGTGCCAGCAGCTTAGAATTGGTTTACACAGATACGCAGTATTTT
TRBJ2-7	.	.	TRBV27	CASSFMVGSYEQYF	TGTGCCAGCAGCTTCATGGTAGGGTCCTACGAGCAGTACTTC
TRBJ2-3	.	.	TRBV18	CASSPEADTQYF	TGTGCCAGCTCACCCGAAGCGGATACGCAGTATTTT
TRBJ1-2	.	few	TRBV12-3/TRBV12-4	CASRRYGYTF	TGTGCCAGCAGGCGTTATGGCTACACCTTC
TRBJ2-1	.	few	TRBV21-1	CASSKASKVSSYNEQFF	TGTGCCAGCAGCAAAGCGAGTAAGGTGAGCTCCTACAATGAGCAGTTCTTC
TRBJ2-5	.	medium-sized	TRBV6-5	CASSRGGPLTQETQYF	TGTGCCAGCAGTAGGGGGGGGCCACTTACCCAAGAGACCCAGTACTTC
TRBJ1-2	.	few	TRBV20-1	CSARDRDRGYGYTF	TGCAGTGCTAGAGACCGGGACCGTGGATATGGCTACACCTTC
TRBJ2-7	TRBD1	.	TRBV24-1	CASSTGGSEQYF	TGTGCCAGCAGTACAGGGGGCTCCGAGCAGTACTTC
TRBJ1-2	.	.	TRBV5-1	CASSLDLGRSGYTF	TGCGCCAGCAGCTTGGATTTAGGGCGGAGTGGCTACACCTTC
TRBJ1-1	.	.	TRBV20-1	CSASPGFGNTEAFF	TGCAGTGCCAGTCCCGGTTTCGGAAACACTGAAGCTTTCTTT
TRBJ2-7	.	.	TRBV7-6	CVSSPSWNEQYF	TGTGTCAGCAGCCCATCGTGGAACGAGCAGTACTTC
TRBJ2-5	.	.	TRBV29-1	CSASGSFWGQETQYF	TGCAGCGCCTCCGGGTCCTTTTGGGGTCAAGAGACCCAGTACTTC
TRBJ2-5	.	.	TRBV3-1	CASSQGAYPQETQYF	TGTGCCAGCAGCCAGGGGGCCTACCCCCAAGAGACCCAGTACTTC
TRBJ2-1	TRBD1	.	TRBV7-2	CASSPRTGLLWEFF	TGTGCCAGCAGCCCCCGGACAGGGCTACTTTGGGAGTTCTTC
TRBJ1-1	TRBD1	.	TRBV11-2	CASSRRQGKNTEAFF	TGTGCCAGCAGCAGACGACAGGGGAAGAACACTGAAGCTTTCTTT